These 21 T cell receptor beta chains share one sample of origin, sequenced in a study of cytomegalovirus exposure and HLA in healthy donors. With 60 Vbeta and 13 Jbeta primers, the PCR was carried out. The protocol was immunoSEQ multiplex PCR, while the TCRdb copy is restricted to in-frame clones and leaves out a portion. This sample has more than 85,000 clones; more than 65% occur once, and the top ten carry about 7.5%. Sequenced sample: PBMCs. All receptors come from a man in his forties or fifties in good health and CMV-seropositive.

The rearrangement links TRBV25-1 to TRBJ2-2; TRBD1 matches at 10 bases. The CDR3 sequence is 17 residues long. The V segment lost 1 base and the J segment 6 bases; nucleotides outside the gene matches: 8. Germline V gene lookup returns CDR1 MGHDK and CDR2 SYGVNS. The CDR3 is CASSESRQGAKAGELFF. The CDR3 DNA reads TGTGCCAGCAGTGAATCCCGACAGGGGGCTAAGGCCGGGGAGCTGTTTTTT.

This chain uses TRBV11-2 with TRBJ1-5, with a possible D match to TRBD1 (6 bases). Germline-derived CDR1 and CDR2 are SGHAT and FQNNGV. The CDR3 extends over 15 amino acids. The V gene lost 4 bases and the J gene lost 0 bases, with 10 bases spanning the gap. The CDR3 DNA reads TGTGCCAGCAGCTCCGGACAGAGTAGCAATCAGCCCCAGCATTTT. Residues: CASSSGQSSNQPQHF.

The chain employs TRBV6-5 and TRBJ2-7; 8 bases match TRBD2. CDR1 is MNHEY, CDR2 SVGAGI, per germline. The V and J ends lost 5 bases and 2 bases, in that order; junction bases with no gene match: 5. The CDR3 length is 14 residues. The CDR3 reads CASSPGLEAYEQYF. CDR3 DNA: TGTGCCAGCAGTCCGGGACTAGAGGCCTACGAGCAGTACTTC.

The CDR3 nucleotides read TGTGCCAGCAGCAGGGGGCATAGCAATCAGCCCCAGCATTTT. This codes for CASSRGHSNQPQHF. The gene calls are TRBV9 and TRBJ1-5; the match to TRBD1 covers 7 bases. Unmatched junction bases numbered 1, after V lost 4 bases and J lost 0 bases. CDR1 is SGDLS, CDR2 YYNGEE, per germline. CDR3 length: 14 residues.

The CDR3 protein is CASSPLAGGALGSYNEQFF. The CDR3 nucleotides are TGTGCCAGCAGCCCCCTAGCGGGGGGGGCCCTTGGCTCCTACAATGAGCAGTTCTTC. The chain links TRBV11-2 to TRBJ2-1; 12 nucleotides agree with TRBD2. After removal of 5 bases from V and 0 bases from J, the junction contained 11 bases not matched to a gene. CDR3 size: 19 residues. The germline CDR1 and CDR2 sequences are SGHAT and FQNNGV.

V is TRBV7-9 and J is TRBJ1-1; D is possibly TRBD1 (5 bases). V lost 6 bases and J 0 bases, leaving 11 bases between the germline ends. CDR3 length: 14 residues. The V gene's germline CDR1 is SEHNR and CDR2 FQNEAQ (reference sequence). The CDR3 here is CASRQVDMNTEAFF. For the CDR3, the DNA is TGTGCCAGCAGACAGGTGGACATGAACACTGAAGCTTTCTTT.

This chain uses TRBV5-1 with TRBJ2-3; D possibly corresponds to TRBD2 (6 bases). CDR1 is SGHRS, CDR2 YFSETQ, per germline. The V end lost 4 bases, the J end lost 2 bases, and 14 bases lay between the germline ends. The CDR3 runs to 15 residues. CDR3 DNA sequence: TGCGCCAGCAGCACCGGGACTCTTCCCACAGATACGCAGTATTTT. It translates to CASSTGTLPTDTQYF.

The chain joins TRBV28 to TRBJ1-5; D not resolved. V was trimmed by 6 bases and J by 0 bases, leaving 15 bases between them. Per germline, CDR1 MDHEN and CDR2 SYDVKM. The CDR3 is 16 amino acids. CDR3 sequence (DNA): TGTGCCAGCAGAGTTGTAGATACGGGTAGCAATCAGCCCCAGCATTTT. It encodes CASRVVDTGSNQPQHF.

The V gene is TRBV7-2, the J gene TRBJ2-7; 7 positions match TRBD2. The trim removed 1 base at V and 7 bases at J, leaving 7 bases unmatched. The CDR3 is 14 residues long. Germline V CDR1 and CDR2: SGHTA, FQGNSA. Written as DNA, the CDR3 is TGTGCCAGCAGCTTAGTGTCGGCTAGCGGTGAGCAGTACTTC. It specifies CASSLVSASGEQYF. The variable domain in full, completed from reference TRBV7-2 and TRBJ2-7, reads GAGVSQSPSNKVTEKGKDVELRCDPISGHTALYWYRQSLGQGLEFLIYFQGNSAPDKSGLPSDRFSAERTGGSVSTLTIQRTQQEDSAVYLCASSLVSASGEQYFGPGTRLTVT.

The chain combines TRBV5-1 with TRBJ2-7; TRBD2 matches 7 bases. The CDR3 is made up of 16 amino acids. V shed 0 bases, J shed 1 base, and the junction held 7 bases outside the gene matches. CDR1 and CDR2 from the germline V gene are SGHRS and YFSETQ. CDR3 amino acids: CASSLGTSAPSYEQYF. The DNA for the CDR3 is TGCGCCAGCAGCTTGGGGACTAGTGCCCCTTCCTACGAGCAGTACTTC.

The V gene is TRBV11-2, the J gene TRBJ1-1; possibly TRBD1 for D (5 bases). The CDR3 is made up of 16 amino acids. V lost 2 bases, J lost 1 base, and 14 bases lay in between. CDR1 and CDR2 from the germline V gene are SGHAT and FQNNGV. The CDR3 sequence: CASSLNGAGSNTEAFF. DNA for the CDR3: TGTGCCAGCAGCTTAAATGGGGCAGGGTCGAACACTGAAGCTTTCTTT.

V and J are TRBV21-1 and TRBJ2-5; the table's D call of TRBD1 was not tested on the DNA. TRBV21-1 is a listed pseudogene. CDR3 length: 17 amino acids. The CDR3 spells CASSKKGVRDSGWTQYF. As DNA, the CDR3 is TGTGCCAGCAGCAAAAAGGGGGTGCGGGACAGCGGATGGACCCAGTACTTC.

The chain links TRBV7-8 to TRBJ2-1; D is ambiguous. CDR1 and CDR2 (germline): SGHVS, FQNEAQ. V was cut by 2 bases and J by 8 bases, with 7 bases left in between. The CDR3 runs 12 residues. CDR3 protein: CASSLPPYEQFF. The CDR3 nucleotides are TGTGCCAGCAGCTTACCTCCTTATGAGCAGTTCTTC.

V and J are TRBV7-9 and TRBJ2-2; unclear D gene. The germline gives CDR1 SEHNR, CDR2 FQNEAQ (reference sequence). The CDR3 covers 12 residues. V lost 7 bases to trimming and J lost 5 bases, with 8 bases between them. The CDR3 loop is CASNSRTGELFF. CDR3 bases: TGTGCCAGCAACTCGAGAACCGGGGAGCTGTTTTTT.

The chain carries TRBV28 and TRBJ2-2; TRBD2 aligns across 10 bases. This CDR3 spans 16 amino acids. CDR1 is MDHEN, CDR2 SYDVKM, per germline. The V gene end was trimmed by 5 bases and the J gene end by 4 bases; junction bases not matched to a gene: 7. The CDR3 loop is CASSASSGGVTGELFF. CDR3 bases: TGTGCCAGCAGTGCCTCTAGCGGGGGCGTCACCGGGGAGCTGTTTTTT.

The rearrangement uses TRBV19 and TRBJ2-1; TRBD2 matches at 8 bases. From germline, CDR1 is LNHDA and CDR2 SQIVND (reference sequence). The CDR3 is made up of 15 amino acids. With V trimmed by 1 base and J by 4 bases, 3 bases remained unmatched. As DNA, the CDR3 is TGTGCCAGTAGTATAGCGGGAGGGCAGTACAATGAGCAGTTCTTC. This encodes CASSIAGGQYNEQFF.

This clone occurred once. This chain joins TRBV30 and TRBJ2-1, with 11 nucleotides matching TRBD2. This CDR3 contains 15 residues. The V gene's germline CDR1 is GTSNPN and CDR2 SVGIG (reference sequence). Trimming at V came to 4 bases and at J to 3 bases, leaving 5 bases not matched to a gene. The CDR3 here is CAWNRGTSGYNEQFF. The CDR3, as DNA: TGTGCCTGGAACAGAGGGACTAGCGGCTACAATGAGCAGTTCTTC.

This clone occurred a few times. The chain recombines TRBV6-1 with TRBJ2-4; 11 positions match TRBD2. Germline lookup yields CDR1 MNHNS and CDR2 SASEGT. The CDR3 is 18 amino acids. With 3 bases clipped from V and 1 base from J, the junction kept 8 bases outside the gene matches. The CDR3 bases are TGTGCCAGCAGTGAGTCTAGCGGGGGGTACGGTGCCAAAAACATTCAGTACTTC. Protein: CASSESSGGYGAKNIQYF.

The V gene is TRBV30, the J gene TRBJ1-6; TRBD1 matches 8 bases. Germline lookup yields CDR1 GTSNPN and CDR2 SVGIG (reference sequence). V gave up 3 bases and J gave up 10 bases; unmatched junction bases: 11. This CDR3 is built from 15 residues. As DNA, the CDR3 is TGTGCCTGGAGCCGAGGAGGACAGGGTGGATCACCCCTCCACTTT. It yields the protein CAWSRGGQGGSPLHF.

This chain links TRBV2 with TRBJ1-1; D is perhaps TRBD1 (6 bases). V gave up 6 bases and J gave up 3 bases, with 20 bases separating them. In germline, CDR1 is SNHLY, CDR2 FYNNEI. CDR3 length: 16 residues. CDR3 bases: TGTGCCAGCAGATCCGCTACAGGGTCGGTGTACACTGAAGCTTTCTTT. It specifies CASRSATGSVYTEAFF.

The chain couples TRBV11-1 to TRBJ2-2, with D hard to call. Germline-derived CDR1 and CDR2 are SGHAT and FQDESV (reference sequence). Deletions cut 5 bases from V and 6 bases from J, with 10 bases between. The CDR3 is 13 residues long. CDR3 amino acids: CASSLLESGELFF. CDR3 coding DNA: TGTGCCAGCAGCCTCCTCGAGTCCGGGGAGCTGTTTTTT.